This TCR beta chain was profiled in a study of cytomegalovirus exposure and HLA in healthy donors. On this clone itself: Antigen unknown.

PCR involved 60 Vbeta and 13 Jbeta primers. Profiling relied on immunoSEQ multiplex PCR, and the TCRdb table lists in-frame clones only, not all of them. The top ten hold more than 1.5% of the sample, which has roughly 130,000 clones, under 85% seen once. The V gene lost 3 bases and the J gene lost 13 bases, with 18 bases spanning the gap. The germline V gene has CDR1 MGHRA and CDR2 YSYEKL. This CDR3 spans 13 amino acids. Study outcomes and limitations: Reports showed the classifier diagnosing cytomegalovirus status with high specificity and sensitivity. Productive rates of about 87% or about 30% were seen for most TCR beta V segments in an earlier analysis. CMV serostatus was the only recorded immune exposure for donors.

This receptor was identified in a boy aged 5-17 years in good health and CMV-seronegative. The J gene is TRBJ1-2, the V gene TRBV4-1, with D hard to call. The source material was PBMCs. CDR3 in amino acids: CASSQLPRSSVTF. In DNA, the CDR3 is TGCGCCAGCAGCCAGCTGCCGAGAAGCAGCGTCACCTTC.